Following are 24 T cell receptor beta chains from one sample sequenced in a study of cytomegalovirus exposure and HLA in healthy donors. PCR involved 60 Vbeta and 13 Jbeta primers. This table comes from immunoSEQ multiplex PCR, and its TCRdb copy is limited to in-frame clones, with some not included. The sample carries some 160,000 clones, 70% to 90% recorded once. Material for sequencing was PBMCs. Every receptor here comes from a man between 25 and 39 years old in good health and CMV-seropositive.

The sample holds one count of this clone. The rearrangement joins TRBV28 to TRBJ2-5, with D possibly being TRBD2 (6 bases). This CDR3 contains 14 residues. Trimming removed 4 bases at V and 4 bases at J, with 13 bases between. Per germline, CDR1 MDHEN and CDR2 SYDVKM. The CDR3, as DNA: TGTGCCAGCAGTTATGGGACTTCGGCAGAGACCCAGTACTTC. This sequence encodes CASSYGTSAETQYF.

This chain joins TRBV4-1 and TRBJ2-1, with TRBD2 identical over 16 bases. CDR3 length: 22 amino acids. The V segment lost 6 bases and the J segment 8 bases; nucleotides outside the gene matches: 25. The germline CDR1 and CDR2 sequences are MGHRA and YSYEKL. The CDR3 region is CASRLAALPGLAGGPGKDEQFF. The CDR3 region has the DNA TGCGCCAGCAGATTAGCAGCCCTTCCGGGACTAGCGGGAGGGCCAGGGAAGGATGAGCAGTTCTTC.

CDR3 residues: CASSVGPSGNTIYF. CDR3 bases: TGTGCCAGCAGCGTGGGCCCCTCTGGAAACACCATATATTTT. The chain links TRBV7-2 to TRBJ1-3; D unresolved. Germline lookup yields CDR1 SGHTA and CDR2 FQGNSA. The length of the CDR3 is 14 residues. Deletions cut 5 bases from V and 0 bases from J, with 8 bases between. Combining the CDR3 with reference TRBV7-2 and TRBJ1-3 gives the whole variable domain GAGVSQSPSNKVTEKGKDVELRCDPISGHTALYWYRQSLGQGLEFLIYFQGNSAPDKSGLPSDRFSAERTGGSVSTLTIQRTQQEDSAVYLCASSVGPSGNTIYFGEGSWLTVV.

This rearrangement joins TRBV4-3 to TRBJ2-5; 8 bases are a match to TRBD1. The DNA end is more similar to TRBJ2-7, so the J call may be wrong. The CDR3 is 15 amino acids. Germline CDR1 is LGHNA and CDR2 is YSLEER. The CDR3 loop reads CASSQEWQGASEQYF. DNA for the CDR3: TGCGCCAGCAGCCAAGAGTGGCAGGGGGCATCCGAGCAGTACTTC.

This clone has a single count. The rearrangement uses TRBV30 and TRBJ1-2; no clear D gene. The V end lost 0 bases, the J end lost 3 bases, and 8 bases lay between the germline ends. Germline V lookup: CDR1 GTSNPN, CDR2 SVGIG (reference sequence). The CDR3 is made up of 13 amino acids. CDR3 in amino acids: CAWSVELYYGYTF. As DNA, the CDR3 is TGTGCCTGGAGTGTCGAGCTATACTATGGCTACACCTTC. The entire variable domain, with the rest obtained from reference TRBV30 and TRBJ1-2, is as follows: SQTIHQWPATLVQPVGSPLSLECTVEGTSNPNLYWYRQAAGRGLQLLFYSVGIGQISSEVPQNLSASRPQDRQFILSSKKLLLSDSGFYLCAWSVELYYGYTFGSGTRLTVV.

The rearrangement joins TRBV6-5 to TRBJ2-7; D is perhaps TRBD2 (5 bases). The CDR3 sequence is 14 residues long. In germline, CDR1 is MNHEY, CDR2 SVGAGI. V was clipped by 3 bases and J by 3 bases, with 12 bases between them. The DNA of the CDR3 is TGTGCCAGCAGTTATATGACTGGGAGCTACGAGCAGTACTTC. Residues: CASSYMTGSYEQYF.

The gene calls are TRBV7-9 and TRBJ1-2; D is unresolved. The CDR3 has 15 residues. Trimming stripped 4 bases from V and 3 bases from J, with 15 bases between. Per the germline V gene, CDR1 is SEHNR and CDR2 is FQNEAQ (reference sequence). Written as DNA, the CDR3 is TGTGCCAGCAGCTCCCCGGGTCAATCCGACTATGGCTACACCTTC. Protein sequence: CASSSPGQSDYGYTF.

The rearrangement links TRBV6-5 to TRBJ2-7; 8 bases line up with TRBD1. The CDR3 spans 13 residues. The V gene's germline CDR1 is MNHEY and CDR2 SVGAGI. With 5 bases clipped from V and 10 bases from J, the junction kept 10 bases outside the gene matches. The DNA of the CDR3 is TGTGCCAGCAGTGAAGGGGAGACAGGGGCCCAGTACGTC. Translating it yields CASSEGETGAQYV.

The rearrangement links TRBV11-2 to TRBJ1-5; 11 nucleotides line up with TRBD1. The CDR3 has 16 amino acids. Per the germline V gene, CDR1 is SGHAT and CDR2 is FQNNGV. V shed 5 bases, J shed 7 bases, and the junction held 10 bases outside the gene matches. The CDR3 DNA is TGTGCCAGCAGCCCCTTGGACAGGGGGCCCAAGCAGCCCCAGCATTTT. Translated: CASSPLDRGPKQPQHF.

This chain connects TRBV9 to TRBJ1-2; the D gene is possibly TRBD1 (6 bases). The CDR3 length is 13 residues. The ends were cut back, 1 base at V and 8 bases at J, with 12 bases in the middle. The germline V gene has CDR1 SGDLS and CDR2 YYNGEE. The CDR3 region is CASSVSGAEGYTF. DNA of the CDR3: TGTGCCAGCAGCGTATCAGGGGCGGAGGGCTACACCTTC. Full variable domain (rest looked up from reference TRBV9 and TRBJ1-2): DSGVTQTPKHLITATGQRVTLRCSPRSGDLSVYWYQQSLDQGLQFLIQYYNGEERAKGNILERFSAQQFPDLHSELNLSSLELGDSALYFCASSVSGAEGYTFGSGTRLTVV.

The chain carries TRBV14 and TRBJ1-1, with a weak D call TRBD1 (6 bases). Trimming took 7 bases from V and 1 from J, leaving 22 bases between them. The germline CDR1 and CDR2 sequences are SGHDN and FVKESK. The CDR3 contains 17 residues. In nucleotides, the CDR3 is TGTGCCAGCAACCCCCAGGGGTCCGCCATGCGGAACACTGAAGCTTTCTTT. It is translated as CASNPQGSAMRNTEAFF.

This clone was seen only once. The chain combines TRBV27 with TRBJ2-1, with TRBD1 matching 7 bases. The V gene's germline CDR1 is MNHEY and CDR2 SMNVEV (reference sequence). V gave up 10 bases and J gave up 6 bases; unmatched junction bases: 12. The CDR3 has 14 amino acids. The CDR3 loop reads CATKRPGQVNEQFF. CDR3 nucleotide sequence: TGTGCCACCAAGAGACCTGGACAGGTCAATGAGCAGTTCTTC.

This clone was counted between two and nine times. The chain combines TRBV6-6 with TRBJ1-4; the D is unclear. CDR3 length equals 13 residues. Between the trimmed V and J ends, which lost 7 bases and 4 bases, there was a span of 10 bases. Germline V lookup: CDR1 MNHNY, CDR2 SVGAGI (reference sequence). The CDR3 reads CASKKLLNEKLFF. The CDR3 nucleotides read TGTGCCAGCAAAAAGCTACTTAATGAAAAACTGTTTTTT.

The gene calls are TRBV6-5 and TRBJ2-1; 9 nucleotides line up with TRBD2. Germline loops: CDR1 MNHEY, CDR2 SVGAGI. The CDR3 is made up of 16 amino acids. V shed 4 bases, J shed 7 bases, and the junction held 11 bases outside the gene matches. CDR3 amino acids: CASSSPAGGRGNEQFF. CDR3 in DNA: TGTGCCAGCAGTTCCCCAGCGGGAGGAAGGGGAAATGAGCAGTTCTTC.

The CDR3 DNA follows: TGTGCCAGCAGCTTACAAAGCGGGATATTACCAGATACGCAGTATTTT. Its protein is CASSLQSGILPDTQYF. The chain links TRBV7-2 to TRBJ2-3; 7 bases are shared with TRBD2. Germline V CDR1 and CDR2: SGHTA, FQGNSA. This CDR3 has 16 amino acids. Germline trimming cut 2 bases from V and 4 bases from J; bases unmatched to any gene: 9.

The chain recombines TRBV7-3 with TRBJ1-1, with TRBD1 matching over 11 bases. Per the germline V gene, CDR1 is SGHTA and CDR2 is FQGTGA. Trimming cost V 4 bases and J 11 bases; bases outside gene matches: 3. The CDR3 length is 12 residues. The CDR3: CASSSGQGEAFF. The CDR3 DNA follows: TGTGCCAGCAGCTCGGGACAGGGGGAGGCTTTCTTT. Using reference TRBV7-3 and TRBJ1-1 for the parts outside the CDR3, the full variable domain is GAGVSQTPSNKVTEKGKYVELRCDPISGHTALYWYRQSLGQGPEFLIYFQGTGAADDSGLPNDRFFAVRPEGSVSTLKIQRTERGDSAVYLCASSSGQGEAFFGQGTRLTVV.

This clone was seen just once. The chain combines TRBV19 with TRBJ2-1, with D tentatively TRBD1 (6 bases). The CDR3 is 14 residues long. CDR1 LNHDA and CDR2 SQIVND come from the germline V gene (reference sequence). With 2 bases removed from V and 12 bases from J, the gap between germline ends came to 17 bases. CDR3 coding DNA: TGTGCCAGTAGTATAAAAGACTCCCTAGGGGGGCAGTTCTTC. This encodes CASSIKDSLGGQFF. The entire variable domain, with the rest obtained from reference TRBV19 and TRBJ2-1, is as follows: DGGITQSPKYLFRKEGQNVTLSCEQNLNHDAMYWYRQDPGQGLRLIYYSQIVNDFQKGDIAEGYSVSREKKESFPLTVTSAQKNPTAFYLCASSIKDSLGGQFFGPGTRLTVL.

This chain joins TRBV4-3 and TRBJ2-7, with a weak D call TRBD1 (6 bases). The V gene's germline CDR1 is LGHNA and CDR2 YSLEER. Trimming took 3 bases from V and 0 from J, leaving 15 bases between them. There are 16 residues in the CDR3. CDR3 in amino acids: CASSHPGGYSSYEQYV. The DNA for the CDR3 is TGCGCCAGCAGCCACCCTGGGGGCTACAGCTCCTACGAGCAGTACGTC.

Only a few counts were recorded for this clone. V and J are TRBV2 and TRBJ1-1, with 8 bases identical to TRBD1. The germline V gene has CDR1 SNHLY and CDR2 FYNNEI. This CDR3 is built from 15 residues. V lost 1 base and J lost 5; bases outside the gene matches: 6. CDR3 nucleotide sequence: TGTGCCAGCAGTGAAGAGAATGGACAGGGTACTGAAGCTTTCTTT. Translated: CASSEENGQGTEAFF.

The chain recombines TRBV6-5 with TRBJ1-1, with 7 nucleotides matching TRBD1. The J segment lost 6 bases and the V segment lost 7 bases, leaving 8 bases of the junction unmatched. The CDR3 is 13 amino acids. Germline V gene sequence: CDR1 MNHEY, CDR2 SVGAGI. Here the CDR3 DNA reads TGTGCCAGCAAACGACAGGGAAAAGCTGAAGCTTTCTTT. It yields the protein CASKRQGKAEAFF.

The chain recombines TRBV7-2 with TRBJ1-1; 8 nucleotides align to TRBD1. The CDR3 is 14 residues long. Unmatched junction bases numbered 3, after V lost 1 base and J lost 5 bases. Germline values: CDR1 SGHTA, CDR2 FQGNSA. DNA for the CDR3: TGTGCCAGCAGCTTAGACAGGGGGATGACTGAAGCTTTCTTT. Protein product: CASSLDRGMTEAFF.

The genes are TRBV30 and TRBJ2-4, with D possibly being TRBD2 (6 bases). Per germline, CDR1 GTSNPN and CDR2 SVGIG (reference sequence). V lost 0 bases and J lost 0, with 21 bases in between. The CDR3 contains 19 residues. The CDR3: CAWSVQLGLPTLAKNIQYF. The CDR3 bases are TGTGCCTGGAGTGTACAATTGGGACTTCCCACCCTAGCCAAAAACATTCAGTACTTC.

This chain connects TRBV29-1 to TRBJ1-1; TRBD1 is a possible D gene (6 bases). Between the trimmed V and J ends, which lost 0 bases and 3 bases, there was a span of 17 bases. The length of the CDR3 is 16 residues. Germline V CDR1 and CDR2: SQVTM, ANQGSEA. The CDR3 spells CSVEDRRGYGDTEAFF. The CDR3 DNA reads as TGCAGCGTTGAAGATCGCAGGGGATATGGAGACACTGAAGCTTTCTTT.

The chain recombines TRBV27 with TRBJ2-3, with D tentatively TRBD1 (7 bases). CDR3 length: 17 amino acids. Trimming pared 5 bases from V and 7 bases from J, leaving 25 bases between. CDR1 and CDR2 (germline): MNHEY, SMNVEV (reference sequence). For the CDR3, the DNA is TGTGCCAGCAGTCTCCTTGGAGGGACAGAAAATCCGTATACGCAGTATTTT. Amino acid sequence: CASSLLGGTENPYTQYF.